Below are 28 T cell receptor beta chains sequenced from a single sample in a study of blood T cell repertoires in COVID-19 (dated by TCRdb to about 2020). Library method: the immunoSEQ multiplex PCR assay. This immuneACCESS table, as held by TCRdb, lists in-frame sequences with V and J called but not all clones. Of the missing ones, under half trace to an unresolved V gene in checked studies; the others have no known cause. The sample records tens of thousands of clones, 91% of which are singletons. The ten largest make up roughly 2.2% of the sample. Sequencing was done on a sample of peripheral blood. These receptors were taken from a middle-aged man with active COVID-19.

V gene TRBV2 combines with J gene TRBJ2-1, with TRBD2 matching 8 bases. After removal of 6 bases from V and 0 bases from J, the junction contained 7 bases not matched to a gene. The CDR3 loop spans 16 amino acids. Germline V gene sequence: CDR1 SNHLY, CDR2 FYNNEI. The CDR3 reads CASSASGRGSYNEQFF. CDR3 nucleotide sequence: TGTGCCAGCAGCGCTAGCGGGCGGGGCTCCTACAATGAGCAGTTCTTC.

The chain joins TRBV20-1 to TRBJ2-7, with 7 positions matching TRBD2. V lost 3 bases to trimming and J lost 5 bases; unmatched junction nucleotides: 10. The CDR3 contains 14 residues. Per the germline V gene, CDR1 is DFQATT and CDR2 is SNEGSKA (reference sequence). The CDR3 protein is CSASGFAGADEQYF. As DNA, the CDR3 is TGCAGTGCTAGTGGGTTTGCGGGAGCGGACGAGCAGTACTTC.

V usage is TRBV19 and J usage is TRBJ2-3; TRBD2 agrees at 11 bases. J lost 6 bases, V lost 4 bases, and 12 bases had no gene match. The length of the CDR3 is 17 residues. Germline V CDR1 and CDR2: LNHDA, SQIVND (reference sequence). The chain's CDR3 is CASSSPGTSGRGDTQYF. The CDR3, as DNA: TGTGCCAGTAGTAGCCCCGGGACTAGCGGCAGAGGTGATACGCAGTATTTT.

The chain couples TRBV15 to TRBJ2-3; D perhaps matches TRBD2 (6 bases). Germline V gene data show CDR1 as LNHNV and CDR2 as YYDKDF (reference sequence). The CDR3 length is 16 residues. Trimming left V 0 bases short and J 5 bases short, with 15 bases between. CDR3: CATSRDLQGGIDTQYF. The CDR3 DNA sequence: TGTGCCACCAGCAGAGATCTCCAGGGAGGAATAGATACGCAGTATTTT.

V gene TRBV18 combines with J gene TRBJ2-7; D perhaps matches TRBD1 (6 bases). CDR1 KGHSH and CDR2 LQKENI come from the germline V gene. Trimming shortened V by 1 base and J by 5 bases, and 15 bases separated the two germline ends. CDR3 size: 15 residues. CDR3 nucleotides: TGTGCCAGCTCACCACAGTCAGGGGCGCGGGACGAGCAGTACTTC. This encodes CASSPQSGARDEQYF.

The CDR3 reads CASSLAPGQPQHF. DNA for the CDR3: TGTGCCAGCAGCTTAGCACCAGGGCAGCCCCAGCATTTT. The rearrangement links TRBV11-2 to TRBJ1-5, with D possibly being TRBD1 (5 bases). V was pared by 1 base and J by 7 bases, with 8 bases between. This CDR3 has 13 residues. Germline assignment: CDR1 SGHAT and CDR2 FQNNGV.

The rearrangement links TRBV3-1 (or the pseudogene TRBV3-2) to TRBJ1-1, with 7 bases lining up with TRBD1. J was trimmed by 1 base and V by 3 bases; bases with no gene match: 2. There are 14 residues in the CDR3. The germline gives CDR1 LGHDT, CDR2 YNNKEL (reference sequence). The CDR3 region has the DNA TGTGCCAGCAGCCAGTGGACAGGGAACACTGAAGCTTTCTTT. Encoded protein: CASSQWTGNTEAFF.

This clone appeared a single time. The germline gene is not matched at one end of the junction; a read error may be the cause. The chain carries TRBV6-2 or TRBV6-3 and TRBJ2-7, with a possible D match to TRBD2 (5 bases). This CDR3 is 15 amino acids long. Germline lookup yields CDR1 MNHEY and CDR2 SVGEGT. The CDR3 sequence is CASRYSLDSAYEQYF. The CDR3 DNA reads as TGTGCCAGCAGGTACTCATTAGATAGCGCCTACGAGCAGTACTTC.

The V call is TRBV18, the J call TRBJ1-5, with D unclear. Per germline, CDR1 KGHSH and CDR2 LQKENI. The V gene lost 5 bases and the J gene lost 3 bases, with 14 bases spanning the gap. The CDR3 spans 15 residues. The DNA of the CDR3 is TGTGCCAGCTCATCCCTTTACCGGGACAATCAGCCCCAGCATTTT. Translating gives CASSSLYRDNQPQHF.

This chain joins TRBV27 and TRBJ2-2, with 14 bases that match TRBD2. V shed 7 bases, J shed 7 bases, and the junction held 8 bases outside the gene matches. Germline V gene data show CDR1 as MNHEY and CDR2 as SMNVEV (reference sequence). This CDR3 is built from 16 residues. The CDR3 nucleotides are TGTGCCAGCACAAGACTAGCGGGAGGGCTTAGCGGGGAGCTGTTTTTT. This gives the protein CASTRLAGGLSGELFF.

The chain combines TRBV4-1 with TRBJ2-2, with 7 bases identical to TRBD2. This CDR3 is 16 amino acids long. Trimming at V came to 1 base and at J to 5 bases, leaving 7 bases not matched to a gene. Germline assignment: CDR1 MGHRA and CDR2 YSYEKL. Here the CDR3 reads CASSQGPSGLTGELFF. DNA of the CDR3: TGCGCCAGCAGCCAAGGTCCTAGCGGACTTACCGGGGAGCTGTTTTTT.

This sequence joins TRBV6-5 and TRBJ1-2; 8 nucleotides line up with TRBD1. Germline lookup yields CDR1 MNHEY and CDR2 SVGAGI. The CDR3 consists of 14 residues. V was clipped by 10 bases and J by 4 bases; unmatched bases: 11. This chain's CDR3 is CATNPDRESYGYTF. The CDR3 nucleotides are TGTGCCACCAACCCGGACAGGGAGAGCTATGGCTACACCTTC.

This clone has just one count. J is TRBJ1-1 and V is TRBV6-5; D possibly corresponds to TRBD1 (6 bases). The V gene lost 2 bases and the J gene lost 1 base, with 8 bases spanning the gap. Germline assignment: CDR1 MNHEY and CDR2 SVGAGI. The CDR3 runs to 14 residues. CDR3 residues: CASSYQGSNTEAFF. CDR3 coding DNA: TGTGCCAGCAGTTACCAGGGGTCGAACACTGAAGCTTTCTTT.

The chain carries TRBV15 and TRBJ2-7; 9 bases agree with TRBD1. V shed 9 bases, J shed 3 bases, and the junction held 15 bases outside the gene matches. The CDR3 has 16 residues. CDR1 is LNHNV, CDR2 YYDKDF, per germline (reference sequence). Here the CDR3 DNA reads TGTGCCACTTCCAATTTCACAGGGGGCGTACTCTACGAGCAGTACTTC. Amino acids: CATSNFTGGVLYEQYF.

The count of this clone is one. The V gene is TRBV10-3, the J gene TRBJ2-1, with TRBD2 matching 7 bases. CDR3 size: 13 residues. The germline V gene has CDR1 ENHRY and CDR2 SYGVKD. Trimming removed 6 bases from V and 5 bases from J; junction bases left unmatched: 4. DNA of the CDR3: TGTGCCATCAGCCGACGGGAGGACAATGAGCAGTTCTTC. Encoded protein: CAISRREDNEQFF.

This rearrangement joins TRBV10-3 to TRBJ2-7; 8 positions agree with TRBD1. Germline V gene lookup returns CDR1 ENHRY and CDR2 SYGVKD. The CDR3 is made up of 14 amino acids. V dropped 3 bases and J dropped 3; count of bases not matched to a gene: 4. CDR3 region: CAISDGTGGYEQYF. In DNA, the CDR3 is TGTGCCATCAGTGATGGGACAGGAGGCTACGAGCAGTACTTC.

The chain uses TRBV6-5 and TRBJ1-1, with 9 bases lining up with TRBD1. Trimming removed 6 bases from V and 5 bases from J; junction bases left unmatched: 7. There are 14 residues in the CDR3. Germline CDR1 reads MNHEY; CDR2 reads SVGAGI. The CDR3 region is CASRRTGARTEAFF. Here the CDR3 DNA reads TGTGCCAGCAGGAGGACAGGGGCGCGGACTGAAGCTTTCTTT.

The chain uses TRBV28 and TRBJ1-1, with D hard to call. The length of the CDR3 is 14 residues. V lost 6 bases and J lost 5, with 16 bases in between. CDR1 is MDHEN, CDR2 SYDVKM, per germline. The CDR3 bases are TGTGCCAGCAGCCCCGTTAGCGGGAGGACTGAAGCTTTCTTT. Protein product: CASSPVSGRTEAFF.

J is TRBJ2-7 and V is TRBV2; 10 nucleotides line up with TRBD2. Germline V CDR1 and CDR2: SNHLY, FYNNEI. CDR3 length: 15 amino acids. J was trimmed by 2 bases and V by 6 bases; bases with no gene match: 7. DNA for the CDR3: TGTGCCAGCAGCGGGAGGACTAGCGGAGCCTACGAGCAGTACTTC. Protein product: CASSGRTSGAYEQYF.

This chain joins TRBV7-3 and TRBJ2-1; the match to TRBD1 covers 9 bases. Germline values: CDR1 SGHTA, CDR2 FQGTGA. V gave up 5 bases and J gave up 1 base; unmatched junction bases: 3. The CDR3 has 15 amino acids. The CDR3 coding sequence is TGTGCCAGCAGCCCCGGACAGGGGTCCTACAATGAGCAGTTCTTC. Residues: CASSPGQGSYNEQFF. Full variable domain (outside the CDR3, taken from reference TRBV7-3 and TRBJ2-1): GAGVSQTPSNKVTEKGKYVELRCDPISGHTALYWYRQSLGQGPEFLIYFQGTGAADDSGLPNDRFFAVRPEGSVSTLKIQRTERGDSAVYLCASSPGQGSYNEQFFGPGTRLTVL.

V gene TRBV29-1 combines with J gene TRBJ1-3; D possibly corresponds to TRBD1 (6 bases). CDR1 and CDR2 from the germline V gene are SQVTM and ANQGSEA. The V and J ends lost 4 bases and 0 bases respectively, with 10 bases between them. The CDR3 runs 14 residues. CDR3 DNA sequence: TGCAGCGTTGGGCAGACAGGCTCTGGAAACACCATATATTTT. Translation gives CSVGQTGSGNTIYF.

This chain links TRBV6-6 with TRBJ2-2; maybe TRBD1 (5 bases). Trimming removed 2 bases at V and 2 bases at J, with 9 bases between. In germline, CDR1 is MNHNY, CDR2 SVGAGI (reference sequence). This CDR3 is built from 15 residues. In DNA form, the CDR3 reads TGTGCCAGCAGTTACCTCCGGACAAACACCGGGGAGCTGTTTTTT. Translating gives CASSYLRTNTGELFF.

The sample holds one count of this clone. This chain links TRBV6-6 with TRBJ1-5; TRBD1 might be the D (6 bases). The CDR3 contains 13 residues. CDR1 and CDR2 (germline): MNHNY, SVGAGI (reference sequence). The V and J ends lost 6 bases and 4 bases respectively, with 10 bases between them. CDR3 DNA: TGTGCCAGCAGCCCCACAGGGAATCAGCCCCAGCATTTT. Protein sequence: CASSPTGNQPQHF.

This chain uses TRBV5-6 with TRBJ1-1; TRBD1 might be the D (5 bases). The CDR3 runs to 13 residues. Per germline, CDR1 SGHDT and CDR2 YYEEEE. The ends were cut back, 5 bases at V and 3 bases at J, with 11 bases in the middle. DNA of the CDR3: TGTGCCAGCAGAGGGGCACAAGACACTGAAGCTTTCTTT. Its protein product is CASRGAQDTEAFF.

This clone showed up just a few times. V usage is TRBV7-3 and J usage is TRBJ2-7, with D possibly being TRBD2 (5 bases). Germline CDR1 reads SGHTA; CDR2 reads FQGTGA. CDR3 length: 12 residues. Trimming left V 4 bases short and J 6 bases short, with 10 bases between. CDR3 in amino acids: CASSSAGGEQYF. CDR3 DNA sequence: TGTGCCAGCAGCTCCGCGGGCGGCGAGCAGTACTTC.

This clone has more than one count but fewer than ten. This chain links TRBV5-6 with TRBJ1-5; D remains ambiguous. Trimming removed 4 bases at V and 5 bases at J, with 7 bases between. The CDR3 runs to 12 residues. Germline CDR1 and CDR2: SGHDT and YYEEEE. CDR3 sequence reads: CASSKDYQPQHF. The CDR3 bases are TGTGCCAGCAGCAAGGACTATCAGCCCCAGCATTTT.

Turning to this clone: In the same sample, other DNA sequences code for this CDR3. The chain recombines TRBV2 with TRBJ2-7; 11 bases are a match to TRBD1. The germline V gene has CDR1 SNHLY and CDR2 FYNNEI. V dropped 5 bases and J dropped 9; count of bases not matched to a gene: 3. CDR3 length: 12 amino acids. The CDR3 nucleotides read TGTGCCAGCAGTACCGGGACAGGGGGGCAGTACTTC. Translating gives CASSTGTGGQYF.

The CDR3 DNA follows: TGTGCCAGCAGACACGGGGACAGTCTAGCCAAAAACATTCAGTACTTC. Translating gives CASRHGDSLAKNIQYF. The genes are TRBV25-1 and TRBJ2-4; TRBD1 agrees at 7 bases. This CDR3 is built from 16 residues. Germline lookup yields CDR1 MGHDK and CDR2 SYGVNS. V lost 6 bases to trimming and J lost 0 bases; unmatched junction nucleotides: 8. The whole variable domain, filled in from reference TRBV25-1 and TRBJ2-4, reads EADIYQTPRYLVIGTGKKITLECSQTMGHDKMYWYQQDPGMELHLIHYSYGVNSTEKGDLSSESTVSRIRTEHFPLTLESARPSHTSQYLCASRHGDSLAKNIQYFGAGTRLSVL.